Following are 2 T cell receptor beta chains from one sample sequenced in a study of response to subunit inactivated influenza vaccine. From the RT-PCR reads, TCRdb called clonotypes with MiXCR, one entry per CDR3 protein. Of about 620,000 distinct CDR3 sequences listed, about 12% are singletons. Material: PBMCs from blood, obtained on the day of vaccination. The receptors stem from a man aged 50-60 years who received an inactivated influenza vaccine.

This clonotype was picked up a small number of times. The chain uses TRBV29-1 and TRBJ2-2; TRBD1 might be the D (5 bases). CDR3 length: 12 amino acids. Deletions cut 6 bases from V and 6 bases from J, with 11 bases between. Germline V gene data show CDR1 as SQVTM and CDR2 as ANQGSEA. The DNA of the CDR3 is TGCAGCGTCTCCCAGGGATCCGGGGAGCTGTTTTTT. Translation: CSVSQGSGELFF.

Ten or more counts support this clonotype. V is TRBV10-3 and J is TRBJ1-2; D might be TRBD1 (5 bases). CDR1 and CDR2 from the germline V gene are ENHRY and SYGVKD. V was trimmed by 6 bases and J by 0 bases, leaving 20 bases between them. The CDR3 is made up of 17 amino acids. The CDR3 DNA follows: TGTGCCATCAGCCGGGGCGGTTCTACGGAGGCTAACTATGGCTACACCTTC. Protein sequence: CAISRGGSTEANYGYTF.